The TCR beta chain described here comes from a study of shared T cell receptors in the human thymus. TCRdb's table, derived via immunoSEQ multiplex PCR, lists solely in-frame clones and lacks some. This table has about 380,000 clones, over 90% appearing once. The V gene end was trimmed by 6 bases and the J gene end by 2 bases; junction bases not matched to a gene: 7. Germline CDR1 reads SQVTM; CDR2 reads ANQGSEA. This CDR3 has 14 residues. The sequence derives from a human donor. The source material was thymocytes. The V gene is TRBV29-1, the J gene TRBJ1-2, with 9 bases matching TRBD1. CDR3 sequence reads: CSVSRGTGNYGYTF. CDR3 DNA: TGCAGCGTATCCCGCGGGACAGGGAACTATGGCTACACCTTC.